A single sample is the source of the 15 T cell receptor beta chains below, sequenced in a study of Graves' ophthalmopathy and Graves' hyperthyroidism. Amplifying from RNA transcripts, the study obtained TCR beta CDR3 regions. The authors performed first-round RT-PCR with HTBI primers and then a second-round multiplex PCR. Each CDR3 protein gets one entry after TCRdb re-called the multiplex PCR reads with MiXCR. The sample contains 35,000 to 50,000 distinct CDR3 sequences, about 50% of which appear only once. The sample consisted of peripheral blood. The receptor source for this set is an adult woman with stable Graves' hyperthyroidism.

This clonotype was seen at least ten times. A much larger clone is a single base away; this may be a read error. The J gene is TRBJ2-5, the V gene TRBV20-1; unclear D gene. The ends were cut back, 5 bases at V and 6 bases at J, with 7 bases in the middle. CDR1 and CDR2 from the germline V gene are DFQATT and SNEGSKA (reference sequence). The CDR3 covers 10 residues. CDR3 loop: CSAGWKTQYF. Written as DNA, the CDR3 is TGCAGTGCTGGGTGGAAGACCCAGTACTTC.

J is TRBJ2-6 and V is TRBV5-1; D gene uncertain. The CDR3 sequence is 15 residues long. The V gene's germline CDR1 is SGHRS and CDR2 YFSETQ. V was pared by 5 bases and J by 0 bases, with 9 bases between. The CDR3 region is CASSTEFSGANVLTF. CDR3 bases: TGCGCCAGCAGTACCGAGTTCTCTGGGGCCAACGTCCTGACTTTC.

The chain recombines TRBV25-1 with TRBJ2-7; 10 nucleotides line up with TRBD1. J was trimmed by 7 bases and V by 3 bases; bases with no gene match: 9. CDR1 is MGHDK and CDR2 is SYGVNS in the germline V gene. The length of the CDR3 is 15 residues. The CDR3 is CASSDLSTGGNEQYF. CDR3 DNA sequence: TGTGCCAGCAGTGATCTCTCGACAGGGGGCAATGAGCAGTACTTC.

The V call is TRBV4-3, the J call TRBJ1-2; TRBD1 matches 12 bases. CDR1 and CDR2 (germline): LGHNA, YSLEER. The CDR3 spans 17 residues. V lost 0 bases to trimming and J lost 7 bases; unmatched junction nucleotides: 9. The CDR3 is CASSQDLGTGGPGGYTF. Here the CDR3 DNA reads TGCGCCAGCAGCCAAGATTTGGGGACAGGGGGCCCGGGTGGCTACACCTTC.

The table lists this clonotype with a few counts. CDR3 protein: CASGLPETSGRAVDTQYF. CDR3 DNA: TGTGCTAGTGGTTTACCAGAAACTAGCGGGAGGGCCGTAGATACGCAGTATTTT. V is TRBV12-5 and J is TRBJ2-3, with 13 positions matching TRBD2. Unmatched junction bases numbered 11, after V lost 3 bases and J lost 5 bases. The germline gives CDR1 LGHNT, CDR2 FRNRAP. The CDR3 spans 18 residues.

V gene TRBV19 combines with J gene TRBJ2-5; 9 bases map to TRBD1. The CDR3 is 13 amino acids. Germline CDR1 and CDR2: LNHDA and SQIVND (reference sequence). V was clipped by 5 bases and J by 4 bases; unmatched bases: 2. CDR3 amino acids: CASSSTGGETQYF. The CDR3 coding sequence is TGTGCCAGTAGTTCGACAGGGGGAGAGACCCAGTACTTC.

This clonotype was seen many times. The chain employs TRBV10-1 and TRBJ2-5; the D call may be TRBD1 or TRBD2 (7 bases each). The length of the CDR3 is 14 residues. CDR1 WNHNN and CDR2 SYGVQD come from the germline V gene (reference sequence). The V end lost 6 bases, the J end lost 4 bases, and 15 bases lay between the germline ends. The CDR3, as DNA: TGCGCCAGCAGCAGCGGGGCAGGGGGAGAGACCCAGTACTTC. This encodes CASSSGAGGETQYF.

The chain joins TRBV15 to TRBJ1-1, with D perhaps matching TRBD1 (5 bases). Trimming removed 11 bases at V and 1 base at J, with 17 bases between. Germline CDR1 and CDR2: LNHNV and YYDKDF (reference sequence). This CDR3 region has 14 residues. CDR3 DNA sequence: TGTGCCCCGTGGGGAGGGGAAAGGAACACTGAAGCTTTCTTT. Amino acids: CAPWGGERNTEAFF.

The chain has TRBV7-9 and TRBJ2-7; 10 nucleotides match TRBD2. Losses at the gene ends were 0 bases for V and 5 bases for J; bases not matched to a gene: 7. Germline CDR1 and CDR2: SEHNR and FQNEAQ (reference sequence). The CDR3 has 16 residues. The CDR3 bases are TGTGCCAGCAGCTTAGCGTCTAGCGGGAGTCTCCACGAGCAGTACTTC. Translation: CASSLASSGSLHEQYF. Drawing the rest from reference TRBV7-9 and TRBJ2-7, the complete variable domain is DTGVSQNPRHKITKRGQNVTFRCDPISEHNRLYWYRQTLGQGPEFLTYFQNEAQLEKSRLLSDRFSAERPKGSFSTLEIQRTEQGDSAMYLCASSLASSGSLHEQYFGPGTRLTVT.

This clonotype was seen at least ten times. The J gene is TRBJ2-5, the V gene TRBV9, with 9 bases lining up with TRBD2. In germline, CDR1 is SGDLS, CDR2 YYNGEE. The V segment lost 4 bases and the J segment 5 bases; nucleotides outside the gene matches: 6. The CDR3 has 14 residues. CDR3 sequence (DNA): TGTGCCAGCAGCCCGGGGACTAGCCATGAGACCCAGTACTTC. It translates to CASSPGTSHETQYF.

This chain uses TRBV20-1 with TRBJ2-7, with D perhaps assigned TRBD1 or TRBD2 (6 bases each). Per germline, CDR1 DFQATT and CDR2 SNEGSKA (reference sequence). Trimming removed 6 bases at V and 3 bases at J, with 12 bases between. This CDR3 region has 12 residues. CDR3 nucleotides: TGCAGTGCCGGGGGCGGGGACTACGAGCAGTACTTC. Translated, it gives CSAGGGDYEQYF.

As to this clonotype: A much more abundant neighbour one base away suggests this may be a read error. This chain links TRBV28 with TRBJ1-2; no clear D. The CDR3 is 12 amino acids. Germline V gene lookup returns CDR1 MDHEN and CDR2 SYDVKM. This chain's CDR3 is CASRFESYGCTF. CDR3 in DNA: TGTGCCAGCAGATTCGAGAGCTATGGCTGCACCTTC.

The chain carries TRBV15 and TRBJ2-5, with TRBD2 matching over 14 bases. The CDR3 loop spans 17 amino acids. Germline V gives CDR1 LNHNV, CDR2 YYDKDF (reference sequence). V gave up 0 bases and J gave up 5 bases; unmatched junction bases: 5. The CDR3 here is CATSREPTSGRAETQYF. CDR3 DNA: TGTGCCACCAGCAGAGAACCGACTAGCGGGAGGGCGGAGACCCAGTACTTC.

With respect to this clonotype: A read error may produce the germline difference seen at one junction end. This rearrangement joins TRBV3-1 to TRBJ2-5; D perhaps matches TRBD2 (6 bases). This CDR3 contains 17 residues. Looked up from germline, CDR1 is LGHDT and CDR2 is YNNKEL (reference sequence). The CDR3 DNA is TGTGCCAGCGGCCAAGTACGGGCTAGTGGAGGGGCCGAGACCCAGTACTTC. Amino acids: CASGQVRASGGAETQYF.

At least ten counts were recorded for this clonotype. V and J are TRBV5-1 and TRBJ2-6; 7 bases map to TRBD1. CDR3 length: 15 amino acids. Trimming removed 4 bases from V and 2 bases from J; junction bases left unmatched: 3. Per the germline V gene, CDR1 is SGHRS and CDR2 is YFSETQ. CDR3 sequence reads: CASSPDRAGANVLTF. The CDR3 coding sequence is TGCGCCAGCAGCCCAGACAGGGCTGGGGCCAACGTCCTGACTTTC.